The 29 T cell receptor beta chains listed next were all sequenced from one sample in a study of response to subunit inactivated influenza vaccine. MiXCR, run by TCRdb on the RT-PCR reads, gives a single entry per CDR3 protein. The sample has a few hundred thousand distinct CDR3 sequences, approximately 7.7% seen once. The specimen comprised PBMCs from blood, sampled around 25 months after vaccination. These receptor sequences come from a man in his fifties or sixties who received an inactivated influenza vaccine.

This clonotype was found a few times. The J gene is TRBJ2-1, the V gene TRBV30; TRBD2 matches 13 bases. After removal of 5 bases from V and 9 bases from J, the junction contained 4 bases not matched to a gene. Germline V gene sequence: CDR1 GTSNPN, CDR2 SVGIG (reference sequence). This CDR3 is 13 amino acids long. CDR3 nucleotide sequence: TGTGCCTGGCGCGGACTAGCGGGGGTTGAGCAGTTCTTC. This translates into CAWRGLAGVEQFF. The whole variable domain, remainder taken from reference TRBV30 and TRBJ2-1, is SQTIHQWPATLVQPVGSPLSLECTVEGTSNPNLYWYRQAAGRGLQLLFYSVGIGQISSEVPQNLSASRPQDRQFILSSKKLLLSDSGFYLCAWRGLAGVEQFFGPGTRLTVL.

The chain has TRBV20-1 and TRBJ1-3; possibly TRBD1 for D (6 bases). Germline lookup yields CDR1 DFQATT and CDR2 SNEGSKA (reference sequence). Trimming took 4 bases from V and 2 from J, leaving 12 bases between them. The CDR3 has 14 residues. CDR3 protein: CSAKQGSAGNTIYF. The CDR3 DNA reads TGCAGTGCTAAACAGGGTTCTGCTGGAAACACCATATATTTT.

This clonotype was detected only a few times. This CDR3 is CASSLGPGGGNEQFF. The CDR3 DNA sequence: TGTGCCAGCAGCTTAGGCCCGGGTGGGGGCAATGAGCAGTTCTTC. The genes are TRBV7-9 and TRBJ2-1, with D tentatively TRBD1 or TRBD2 (5 bases each). The CDR3 contains 15 residues. Trimming removed 1 base at V and 6 bases at J, with 13 bases between. Germline values: CDR1 SEHNR, CDR2 FQNEAQ (reference sequence).

This clonotype was counted at least ten times. V usage is TRBV6-2 or TRBV6-3 and J usage is TRBJ2-5; possibly TRBD1 or TRBD2 for D (5 bases each). CDR1 is MNHEY and CDR2 is SVGEGT in the germline V gene. Trimming left V 2 bases short and J 5 bases short, with 18 bases between. The CDR3 extends over 16 amino acids. In DNA, the CDR3 is TGTGCCAGCAGTTACAACCGGGACCAGGTATGGGAGACCCAGTACTTC. Translated, it gives CASSYNRDQVWETQYF.

This clonotype was counted at least ten times. The CDR3 is CASSLSSGGTGELFF. The CDR3 DNA is TGTGCCAGCAGTTTAAGTAGCGGGGGAACCGGGGAGCTGTTTTTT. This sequence joins TRBV12-3 or TRBV12-4 and TRBJ2-2; 9 positions agree with TRBD2. The CDR3 is made up of 15 amino acids. V was clipped by 2 bases and J by 5 bases; unmatched bases: 3.

This clonotype was seen repeatedly, ten times or more. The J gene is TRBJ2-1, the V gene TRBV11-2, with a tentative D call TRBD2 (6 bases). Trimming removed 0 bases from V and 6 bases from J, with 18 bases in between. The germline CDR1 and CDR2 sequences are SGHAT and FQNNGV. CDR3 size: 17 residues. The CDR3 loop reads CASSLDIWRGGGNEQFF. CDR3 bases: TGTGCCAGCAGCTTAGATATCTGGCGGGGTGGTGGCAATGAGCAGTTCTTC.

This chain connects TRBV5-1 to TRBJ2-3, with 9 bases lining up with TRBD2. The length of the CDR3 is 16 residues. V gave up 0 bases and J gave up 4 bases; unmatched junction bases: 6. Germline assignment: CDR1 SGHRS and CDR2 YFSETQ. The CDR3 region has the DNA TGCGCCAGCAGCTTGGATGGCGGGAGGGCCGCAGATACGCAGTATTTT. As protein: CASSLDGGRAADTQYF.

This clonotype has a handful of counts. The genes are TRBV18 and TRBJ2-5, with D perhaps matching TRBD1 or TRBD2 (5 bases each). The germline V and J ends were trimmed by 1 base and 4 bases, with 7 bases remaining between them. Germline-derived CDR1 and CDR2 are KGHSH and LQKENI. The CDR3 runs to 13 residues. The CDR3 DNA sequence: TGTGCCAGCTCACCACAGGGGACAGAGACCCAGTACTTC. Translating gives CASSPQGTETQYF.

The chain links TRBV27 to TRBJ1-5; 7 bases are a match to TRBD1. V shed 4 bases, J shed 3 bases, and the junction held 9 bases outside the gene matches. This CDR3 has 16 residues. Germline CDR1 reads MNHEY; CDR2 reads SMNVEV (reference sequence). CDR3 bases: TGTGCCAGCAGTTCAACAGGGGCCAATTCCAATCAGCCCCAGCATTTT. It specifies CASSSTGANSNQPQHF.

This clonotype was counted between two and nine times. CDR3 in DNA: TGTGCCAGCAGTTACGAGGATGAGCAGTTCTTC. This translates into CASSYEDEQFF. J is TRBJ2-1 and V is TRBV6-5, with unresolved D. Germline CDR1 reads MNHEY; CDR2 reads SVGAGI. CDR3 size: 11 residues. Trimming stripped 2 bases from V and 8 bases from J, with 4 bases between.

CDR3 DNA sequence: TGTGCCAGCAGTGAATACAGCGGGGGGGCCGTTGGTGAGCAGTTCTTC. Amino acids: CASSEYSGGAVGEQFF. The chain carries TRBV25-1 and TRBJ2-1; 10 positions agree with TRBD2. From germline, CDR1 is MGHDK and CDR2 SYGVNS. Germline trimming cut 0 bases from V and 9 bases from J; bases unmatched to any gene: 8. The CDR3 is 16 amino acids.

This clonotype was counted many times. V and J are TRBV7-2 and TRBJ1-1; no definite D call. Trimming removed 3 bases from V and 3 bases from J, with 11 bases in between. The CDR3 loop spans 14 amino acids. Germline lookup yields CDR1 SGHTA and CDR2 FQGNSA. CDR3 amino acids: CASSLSGRDTEAFF. The CDR3 nucleotides are TGTGCCAGCAGCTTGTCGGGTCGGGACACTGAAGCTTTCTTT.

The V call is TRBV7-9, the J call TRBJ2-6; no clear D. The V end was cut by 2 bases, the J end by 4 bases, with 9 bases between. CDR1 is SEHNR, CDR2 FQNEAQ, per germline (reference sequence). The CDR3 is 15 residues long. The CDR3 here is CASSLFQAGANVLTF. The CDR3 DNA follows: TGTGCCAGCAGCTTATTCCAAGCCGGGGCCAACGTCCTGACTTTC.

This clonotype has a handful of counts. This chain's CDR3 is CASSLEGGLGYEQYF. Written as DNA, the CDR3 is TGTGCCAGCAGCCTAGAGGGGGGACTGGGGTACGAGCAGTACTTC. J is TRBJ2-7 and V is TRBV7-9; D is perhaps TRBD1 or TRBD2 (6 bases each). V gave up 5 bases and J gave up 4 bases, with 18 bases separating them. The CDR3 contains 15 residues. Germline V gene data show CDR1 as SEHNR and CDR2 as FQNEAQ (reference sequence).

This clonotype was picked up many times. The chain joins TRBV7-9 to TRBJ2-1, with a possible D match to TRBD2 (5 bases). This CDR3 has 15 amino acids. V was trimmed by 5 bases and J by 8 bases, leaving 19 bases between them. Germline CDR1 and CDR2: SEHNR and FQNEAQ (reference sequence). CDR3 coding DNA: TGTGCCAGCAGCCCCCGAATGTCACTAGGTCATGAGCAGTTCTTC. It specifies CASSPRMSLGHEQFF.

There are many counts of this clonotype. V and J are TRBV7-2 and TRBJ2-1, with D perhaps matching TRBD1 (6 bases). CDR1 is SGHTA and CDR2 is FQGNSA in the germline V gene. The CDR3 covers 13 residues. Trimming removed 3 bases from V and 4 bases from J, with 7 bases in between. The CDR3 sequence is CASSFGTYNEQFF. As DNA, the CDR3 is TGTGCCAGCAGCTTTGGGACATACAATGAGCAGTTCTTC.

This clonotype was seen repeatedly, ten times or more. The chain combines TRBV5-1 with TRBJ2-1; D might be TRBD1 (6 bases). This CDR3 has 15 residues. V lost 4 bases and J lost 0, with 11 bases in between. CDR1 and CDR2 from the germline V gene are SGHRS and YFSETQ. The CDR3 nucleotides are TGCGCCAGCAGCATAGGACAGAGCTCCTACAATGAGCAGTTCTTC. It specifies CASSIGQSSYNEQFF.

This clonotype was seen a handful of times. This chain uses TRBV5-1 with TRBJ2-3; the match to TRBD2 covers 12 bases. The CDR3 is made up of 17 amino acids. Germline assignment: CDR1 SGHRS and CDR2 YFSETQ. V gave up 4 bases and J gave up 2 bases; unmatched junction bases: 8. CDR3 DNA sequence: TGCGCCAGCAGCGAAGGGACTAGCGGGTCCCTCACAGATACGCAGTATTTT. It encodes CASSEGTSGSLTDTQYF.

V and J are TRBV10-3 and TRBJ2-6; D is ambiguous. The CDR3 consists of 16 residues. V dropped 0 bases and J dropped 2 bases, with 8 bases sitting between them. Germline-derived CDR1 and CDR2 are ENHRY and SYGVKD. CDR3 loop: CAISESWIAGANVLTF. The CDR3, as DNA: TGTGCCATCAGTGAGTCTTGGATTGCTGGGGCCAACGTCCTGACTTTC.

This clonotype occurred many times. The J gene is TRBJ2-5, the V gene TRBV15; unclear D gene. Trimming stripped 1 base from V and 1 base from J, with 13 bases between. This CDR3 contains 16 residues. CDR1 LNHNV and CDR2 YYDKDF come from the germline V gene (reference sequence). The CDR3 reads CATSRGLLAFQETQYF. The CDR3 region has the DNA TGTGCCACCAGCAGAGGGCTTTTGGCTTTCCAAGAGACCCAGTACTTC.

This chain links TRBV2 with TRBJ2-2, with D possibly matching TRBD1 (5 bases). Germline V lookup: CDR1 SNHLY, CDR2 FYNNEI. The ends were cut back, 4 bases at V and 7 bases at J, with 16 bases in the middle. The CDR3 totals 15 residues. The CDR3 DNA follows: TGTGCCAGCAGTGGGCCGCAGGGTACTTTCGGGGAGCTGTTTTTT. Protein sequence: CASSGPQGTFGELFF.

This clonotype has just a few counts. This chain connects TRBV5-1 to TRBJ2-3, with a tentative D call TRBD2 (6 bases). The V gene's germline CDR1 is SGHRS and CDR2 YFSETQ. The CDR3 is 17 residues long. Trimming took off 1 base at V and 1 base at J, with 16 bases between the two ends. CDR3 amino acids: CASSLSAGYRGTDTQYF. Here the CDR3 DNA reads TGCGCCAGCAGCTTGTCGGCGGGGTATCGCGGCACAGATACGCAGTATTTT.

The sample holds many counts of this clonotype. V gene TRBV5-6 combines with J gene TRBJ1-1, with D perhaps matching TRBD1 (5 bases). Germline lookup yields CDR1 SGHDT and CDR2 YYEEEE. The CDR3 is 15 residues long. V was clipped by 0 bases and J by 5 bases, with 14 bases between them. In DNA form, the CDR3 reads TGTGCCAGCAGCTTGGCCTTGGGGCTCCGGACTGAAGCTTTCTTT. Translated, it gives CASSLALGLRTEAFF.

The V gene is TRBV6-1, the J gene TRBJ2-3; a weak D match, TRBD1 (6 bases). The CDR3 is 14 residues long. Germline loops: CDR1 MNHNS, CDR2 SASEGT. V was pared by 3 bases and J by 1 base, with 8 bases between. The CDR3 reads CASSDRGGTDTQYF. The CDR3 coding sequence is TGTGCCAGCAGTGACAGGGGAGGCACAGATACGCAGTATTTT.

This chain connects TRBV11-2 to TRBJ2-1; 7 nucleotides match TRBD2. From germline, CDR1 is SGHAT and CDR2 FQNNGV. The CDR3 consists of 16 residues. Losses at the gene ends were 1 base for V and 6 bases for J; bases not matched to a gene: 9. The CDR3 DNA follows: TGTGCCAGCAGCTTAGGGGGAGGGGCCCCTCCCAATGAGCAGTTCTTC. It specifies CASSLGGGAPPNEQFF. Based on the CDR3 plus reference TRBV11-2 and TRBJ2-1, the full variable domain is EAGVAQSPRYKIIEKRQSVAFWCNPISGHATLYWYQQILGQGPKLLIQFQNNGVVDDSQLPKDRFSAERLKGVDSTLKIQPAKLEDSAVYLCASSLGGGAPPNEQFFGPGTRLTVL.

This chain links TRBV9 with TRBJ1-5; no definite D call. Germline V gene data show CDR1 as SGDLS and CDR2 as YYNGEE. This CDR3 contains 15 residues. With 3 bases removed from V and 0 bases from J, the gap between germline ends came to 10 bases. CDR3 in amino acids: CASSDGPNSNQPQHF. The CDR3 DNA is TGTGCCAGCAGCGACGGCCCTAATAGCAATCAGCCCCAGCATTTT.

The V and J genes are TRBV28 and TRBJ2-7; 11 nucleotides align to TRBD2. This CDR3 spans 15 amino acids. The junction had 5 bases not matched to a gene; V was cut back by 3 bases and J by 4 bases. Looked up from germline, CDR1 is MDHEN and CDR2 is SYDVKM. In DNA form, the CDR3 reads TGTGCCAGCAGTTTCCCAGGGACTAGCGGTTACGAGCAGTACTTC. It yields the protein CASSFPGTSGYEQYF.

This clonotype was recorded at least ten times. V usage is TRBV20-1 and J usage is TRBJ2-7; 7 nucleotides align to TRBD1. CDR1 and CDR2 (germline): DFQATT, SNEGSKA (reference sequence). The trim removed 0 bases at V and 4 bases at J, leaving 9 bases unmatched. The CDR3 extends over 15 amino acids. The CDR3 coding sequence is TGCAGTGCTAGAGAAGACAGGGCCACGGGGTACGAGCAGTACTTC. It yields the protein CSAREDRATGYEQYF.

The chain links TRBV12-3 or TRBV12-4 to TRBJ2-1; TRBD2 is a possible D gene (6 bases). This CDR3 has 15 residues. V was trimmed by 8 bases and J by 10 bases, leaving 24 bases between them. CDR3 bases: TGTGCCAGCGGGCGTGATGGGGGGACCTCGGTCGAGCAGTTCTTC. As protein: CASGRDGGTSVEQFF.